This T cell receptor beta chain was found in a study of blood T cell repertoires in COVID-19. As for the study in general: PBMCs, B-cell-depleted T cells, or T cells provided the cDNA or gDNA that made up the material.

Trimming pared 2 bases from V and 8 bases from J, leaving 16 bases between. The CDR3 loop spans 15 amino acids. From germline, CDR1 is SGHAT and CDR2 FQNNGV. Generated by immunoSEQ multiplex PCR, the TCRdb table keeps only in-frame clones and is missing some. The table has approximately 110,000 clones, approximately 84% seen once; the top ten hold 8.1%. The chain couples TRBV11-2 to TRBJ1-3, with D possibly TRBD1 on 5 matching bases. The origin of this receptor is a woman between 40 and 50 years old with acute or convalescent COVID-19. The material sequenced was peripheral blood. The CDR3, as DNA: TGTGCCAGCAGCTTATACAGGTCCTCGGGGGACACCATATATTTT. Translation: CASSLYRSSGDTIYF.